The T cell receptor beta chain described here comes from a study of T cell responses to AZD1222 COVID-19 vaccine. Clones were sequenced by immunoSEQ multiplex PCR, and TCRdb holds only the in-frame ones, with some missing. Of 150,000 to 200,000 clones listed, more than 90% are singletons. CDR3 length: 15 residues. With 0 bases clipped from V and 4 bases from J, the junction kept 5 bases outside the gene matches. CDR1 and CDR2 from the germline V gene are SGHAT and FQNNGV. This receptor was taken from an adult in good health. The sequencing used peripheral blood, collected on day 0 of AZD1222 vaccination. The genes are TRBV11-2 and TRBJ2-7; 8 bases are a match to TRBD1. This CDR3 is CASSLDRGQVYEQYF. DNA of the CDR3: TGTGCCAGCAGCTTAGACAGGGGGCAAGTTTACGAGCAGTACTTC.